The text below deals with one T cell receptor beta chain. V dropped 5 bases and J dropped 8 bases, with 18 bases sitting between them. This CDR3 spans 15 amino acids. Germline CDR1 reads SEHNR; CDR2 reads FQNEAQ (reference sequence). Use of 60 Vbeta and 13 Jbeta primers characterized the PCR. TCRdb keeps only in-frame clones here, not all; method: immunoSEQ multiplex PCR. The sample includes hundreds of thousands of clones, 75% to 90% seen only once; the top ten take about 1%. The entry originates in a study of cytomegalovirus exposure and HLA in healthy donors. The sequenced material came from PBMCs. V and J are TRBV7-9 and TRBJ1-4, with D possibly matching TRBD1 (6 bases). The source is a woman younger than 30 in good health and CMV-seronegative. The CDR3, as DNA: TGTGCCAGCAGCGGGGCCGTGGCAGGGGAAGAAAAACTGTTTTTT. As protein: CASSGAVAGEEKLFF.